The clone carrying this TCR beta chain came up a few times. As yet, its antigen is unknown. The CDR3 loop spans 12 amino acids. In germline, CDR1 is DFQATT, CDR2 SNEGSKA (reference sequence). V gave up 6 bases and J gave up 11 bases; unmatched junction bases: 10. Construction of the TCRbeta library involved unique molecular identifiers. From the PCR reads, TCRdb called clonotypes with MiXCR, one entry per CDR3 protein. The sample contains around 300,000 distinct CDR3 sequences, around 25% of which appear only once. This record comes from a study of T-cell reconstitution after alpha-beta-depleted transplantation in children. Study outcomes and limitations: At around two months after transplant, the alpha-beta T cells were reportedly derived from several hundred expanded clones that came from non-depleted graft cells.

J is TRBJ2-3 and V is TRBV20-1; TRBD1 matches at 8 bases. This clonotype originated in a male patient younger than 18 who had a stem cell transplant for acute lymphoblastic leukemia, so the T cells may come from the graft donor. The sample here was PBMCs, mostly from graft donor cells, taken 180 days after TCRalphabeta/CD19-depleted stem cell transplant. The CDR3 here is CSARPDRGGQYF. The CDR3 bases are TGCAGTGCCAGACCCGACAGGGGAGGGCAGTATTTT.